The sequence of this T cell receptor beta chain was determined in a study of T-cell reconstitution after alpha-beta-depleted transplantation in children (dated by TCRdb to the mid-2010s). In the study overall: Using TCR repertoire profiling, the study quantitatively followed how T-cell immune reconstitution unfolded in children after TCRalphabeta/CD19-depleted allogeneic hematopoietic cell transplantation.

The treatment or condition label of this sample denotes: allogeneic hematopoietic cell transplantation with graft depleted of TCRalphabeta T cells and CD19 B cells. Transplant recipients were children who received TCRalphabeta/CD19-depleted allogeneic hematopoietic cell grafts. Relative to germline, V is 0 bases shorter and J is 9 bases shorter, with 21 bases between their ends. The CDR3, cysteine through phenylalanine, is 16 amino acids long. Of the read, only the CDR3 DNA is kept; its 48 bases are in frame from base 1. Per the germline V gene (reference sequence), DFQATT is the CDR1 and SNEGSKA is the CDR2. Receptor libraries were prepared by PCR. Sequencer: Illumina HiSeq 2500. TCR libraries were prepared with molecular barcoding, using unique molecular identifiers to normalize TCRbeta repertoire quantification. In TCRdb, the public reads were trimmed at Q25 with fastp and aligned with MiXCR, with productive beta chains retained. When rows share a CDR3 protein, they turn into one entry using the most common DNA and genes. The sample yields 490,000 or so distinct CDR3 sequences; 10% were counted once. The ten most abundant clones make up 2% to 2.5% of the sample.

This clonotype came up many times. This clone's antigen is unknown. One base away there is no much larger clone; base qualities are not given. Paper-wide results and their limitations: The apparently early alphabetaT-cell count recovery about two months after transplant was reportedly dependent on only several hundred rapidly expanded clones derived from non-depleted graft cells. Over subsequent months, a decline in hyperexpanded clone frequencies was noted, and after one year, T-cell counts and TCRbeta diversity were mostly ascribed to newly produced T cells. The high TCRbeta diversity at day 60 in some patients was ascribed to recipient T cells and intrathymic progenitors that had survived conditioning.

This TCR was recovered from a child aged 2 to 9 with inherited bone marrow failure, due to receive a stem cell transplant. The rearrangement joined TRBV20-1 to TRBJ2-1, with a tentative D gene TRBD2 over 6 matching bases. This sample comprised PBMCs, obtained before TCRalphabeta/CD19-depleted stem cell transplant. The CDR3 region: CSARDFSGLPFSEQFF. The nucleotide sequence is TGCAGTGCTAGAGATTTTAGCGGACTTCCGTTTAGTGAGCAGTTCTTC.